The clone carrying this T cell receptor beta chain was seen a handful of times. TCRdb passed the reads through MiXCR, listing each CDR3 protein once. The sample carries 350,000 to 500,000 distinct CDR3 sequences, approximately 30% recorded once. This entry is derived from a study of T cell repertoires in cytomegalovirus infection. The germline V gene encodes CDR1 SGHRS and CDR2 YFSETQ. Trimming pared 5 bases from V and 5 bases from J, leaving 13 bases between. The CDR3 covers 14 residues. This receptor was identified in a human donor in good health (CMV status not recorded). Some clones in this sample may be carry-over from other donors' samples. V usage is TRBV5-1 and J usage is TRBJ2-2; D may be TRBD1 (5 bases). The sample was PBMCs. The CDR3 region is CASRKDTSTGELFF. CDR3 DNA: TGCGCCAGCAGAAAGGACACGAGTACCGGGGAGCTGTTTTTT.